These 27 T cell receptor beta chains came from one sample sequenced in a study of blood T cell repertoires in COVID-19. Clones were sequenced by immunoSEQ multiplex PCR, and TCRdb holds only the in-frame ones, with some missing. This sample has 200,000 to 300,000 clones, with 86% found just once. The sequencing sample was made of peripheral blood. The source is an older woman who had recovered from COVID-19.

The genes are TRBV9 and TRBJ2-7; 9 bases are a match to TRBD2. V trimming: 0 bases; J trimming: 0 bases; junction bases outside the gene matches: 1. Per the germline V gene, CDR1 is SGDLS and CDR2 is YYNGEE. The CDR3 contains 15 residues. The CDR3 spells CASSVGLADSYEQYF. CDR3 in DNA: TGTGCCAGCAGCGTAGGACTAGCGGACTCCTACGAGCAGTACTTC.

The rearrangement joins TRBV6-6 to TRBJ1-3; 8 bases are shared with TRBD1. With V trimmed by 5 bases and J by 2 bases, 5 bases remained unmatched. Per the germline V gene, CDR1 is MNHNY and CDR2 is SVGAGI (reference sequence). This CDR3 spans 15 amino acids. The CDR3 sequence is CASSGQTGAGNTIYF. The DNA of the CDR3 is TGTGCCAGCAGTGGCCAGACAGGGGCTGGAAACACCATATATTTT.

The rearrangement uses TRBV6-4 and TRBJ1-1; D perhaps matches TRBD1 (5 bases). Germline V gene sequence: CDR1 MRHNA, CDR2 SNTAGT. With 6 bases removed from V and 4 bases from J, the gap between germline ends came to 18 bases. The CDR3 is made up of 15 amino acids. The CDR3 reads CASSPSGGFATEAFF. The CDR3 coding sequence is TGTGCCAGCAGCCCTAGTGGGGGGTTCGCCACTGAAGCTTTCTTT.

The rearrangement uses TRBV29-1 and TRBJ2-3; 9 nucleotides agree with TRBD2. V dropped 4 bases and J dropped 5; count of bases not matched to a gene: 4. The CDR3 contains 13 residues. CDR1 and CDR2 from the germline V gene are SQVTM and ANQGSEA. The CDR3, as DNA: TGCAGCGTTGTTGAGCGGGGGGTAGATACGCAGTATTTT. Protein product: CSVVERGVDTQYF.

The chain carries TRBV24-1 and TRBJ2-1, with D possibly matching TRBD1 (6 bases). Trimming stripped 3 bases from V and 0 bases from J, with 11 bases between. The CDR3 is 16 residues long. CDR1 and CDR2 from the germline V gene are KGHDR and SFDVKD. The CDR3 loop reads CATSDPQGSSYNEQFF. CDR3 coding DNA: TGTGCCACCAGTGATCCCCAGGGGAGCTCCTACAATGAGCAGTTCTTC.

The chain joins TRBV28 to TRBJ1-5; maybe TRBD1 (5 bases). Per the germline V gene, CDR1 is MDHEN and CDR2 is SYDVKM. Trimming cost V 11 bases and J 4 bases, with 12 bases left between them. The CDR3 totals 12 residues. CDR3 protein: CASRVVNQPQHF. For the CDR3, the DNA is TGTGCCTCCAGGGTTGTTAATCAGCCCCAGCATTTT.

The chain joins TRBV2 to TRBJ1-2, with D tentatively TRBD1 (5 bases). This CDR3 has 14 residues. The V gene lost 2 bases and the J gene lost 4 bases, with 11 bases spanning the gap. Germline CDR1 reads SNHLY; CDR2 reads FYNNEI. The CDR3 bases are TGTGCCAGCAGTGAACGGGACTGGAGCTATGGCTACACCTTC. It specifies CASSERDWSYGYTF.

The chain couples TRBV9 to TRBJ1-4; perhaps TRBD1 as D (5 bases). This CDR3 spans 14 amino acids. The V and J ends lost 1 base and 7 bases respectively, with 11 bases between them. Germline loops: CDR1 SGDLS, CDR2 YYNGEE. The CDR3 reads CASSVQGVGEKLFF. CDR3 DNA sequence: TGTGCCAGCAGCGTACAGGGTGTAGGTGAAAAACTGTTTTTT. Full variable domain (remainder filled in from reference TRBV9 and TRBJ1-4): DSGVTQTPKHLITATGQRVTLRCSPRSGDLSVYWYQQSLDQGLQFLIQYYNGEERAKGNILERFSAQQFPDLHSELNLSSLELGDSALYFCASSVQGVGEKLFFGSGTQLSVL.

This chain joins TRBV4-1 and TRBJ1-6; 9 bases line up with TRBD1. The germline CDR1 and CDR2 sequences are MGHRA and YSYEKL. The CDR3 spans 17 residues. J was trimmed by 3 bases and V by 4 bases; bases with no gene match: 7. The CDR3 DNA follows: TGCGCCAGCAGCCGTCCCGGGACAGGGATCTATAATTCACCCCTCCACTTT. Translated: CASSRPGTGIYNSPLHF.

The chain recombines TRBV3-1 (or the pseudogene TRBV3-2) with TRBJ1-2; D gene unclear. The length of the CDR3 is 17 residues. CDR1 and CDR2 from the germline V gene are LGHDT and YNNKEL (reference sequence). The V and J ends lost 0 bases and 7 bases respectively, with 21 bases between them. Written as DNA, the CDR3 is TGTGCCAGCAGCCAAGATCTCGAAGGCTCCCTCGAGGGTGGCTACACCTTC. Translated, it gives CASSQDLEGSLEGGYTF.

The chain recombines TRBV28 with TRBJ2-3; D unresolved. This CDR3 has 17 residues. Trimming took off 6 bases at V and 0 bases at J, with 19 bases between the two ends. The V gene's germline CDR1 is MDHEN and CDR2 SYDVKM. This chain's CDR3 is CASSSHGWATSTDTQYF. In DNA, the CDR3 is TGTGCCAGCAGCTCCCACGGCTGGGCGACGAGCACAGATACGCAGTATTTT.

The CDR3 DNA follows: TGTGCCAGCAGCCAACACTCCCCCGGGGAGCTGTTTTTT. Protein sequence: CASSQHSPGELFF. This chain uses TRBV3-1 (or the pseudogene TRBV3-2) with TRBJ2-2; no firm D call. CDR1 and CDR2 (germline): LGHDT, YNNKEL (reference sequence). V was trimmed by 2 bases and J by 6 bases, leaving 7 bases between them. The CDR3 is made up of 13 amino acids.

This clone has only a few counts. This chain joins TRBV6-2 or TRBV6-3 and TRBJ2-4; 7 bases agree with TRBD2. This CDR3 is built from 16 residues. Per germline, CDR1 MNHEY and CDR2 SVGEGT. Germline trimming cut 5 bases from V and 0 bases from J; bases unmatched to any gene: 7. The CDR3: CASSGPGLLAKNIQYF. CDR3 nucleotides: TGTGCCAGCAGTGGGCCGGGACTACTAGCCAAAAACATTCAGTACTTC.

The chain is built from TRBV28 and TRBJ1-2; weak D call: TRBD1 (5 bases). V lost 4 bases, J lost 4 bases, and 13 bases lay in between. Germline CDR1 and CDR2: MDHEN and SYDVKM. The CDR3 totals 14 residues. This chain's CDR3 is CASSSPTGPYGYTF. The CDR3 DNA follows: TGTGCCAGCAGTTCCCCTACAGGTCCCTATGGCTACACCTTC.

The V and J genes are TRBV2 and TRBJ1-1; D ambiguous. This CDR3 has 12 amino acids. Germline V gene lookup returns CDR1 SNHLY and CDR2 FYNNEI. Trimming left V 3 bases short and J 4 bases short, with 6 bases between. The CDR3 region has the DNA TGTGCCAGCAGTGACCGGGGCACTGAAGCTTTCTTT. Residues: CASSDRGTEAFF.

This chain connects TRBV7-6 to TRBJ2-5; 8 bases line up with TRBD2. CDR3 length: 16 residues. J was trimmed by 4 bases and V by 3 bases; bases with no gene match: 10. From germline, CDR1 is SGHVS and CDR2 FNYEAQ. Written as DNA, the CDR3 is TGTGCCAGCAGCTTTGCCCGTCGGGGGGGTTCAGAGACCCAGTACTTC. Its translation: CASSFARRGGSETQYF.

The CDR3 nucleotides are TGTGCCAGCAGTTTATGGCAGACAGGGGCTACCGGGGAGCTGTTTTTT. Translating gives CASSLWQTGATGELFF. The chain joins TRBV28 to TRBJ2-2; 8 bases agree with TRBD1. J lost 5 bases, V lost 0 bases, and 5 bases had no gene match. There are 16 residues in the CDR3. Germline V gives CDR1 MDHEN, CDR2 SYDVKM.

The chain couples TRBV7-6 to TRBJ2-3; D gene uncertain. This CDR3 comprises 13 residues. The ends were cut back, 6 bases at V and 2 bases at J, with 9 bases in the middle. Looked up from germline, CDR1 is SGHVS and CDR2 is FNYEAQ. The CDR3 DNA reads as TGTGCCAGCAGTAGTACCTTCACAGATACGCAGTATTTT. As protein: CASSSTFTDTQYF.

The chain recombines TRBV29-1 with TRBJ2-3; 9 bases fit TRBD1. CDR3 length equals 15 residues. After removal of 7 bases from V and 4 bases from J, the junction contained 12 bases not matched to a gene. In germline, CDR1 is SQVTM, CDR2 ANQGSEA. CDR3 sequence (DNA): TGCAGCGCGATAGACAGGGGGAATTTTGCAGATACGCAGTATTTT. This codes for CSAIDRGNFADTQYF.

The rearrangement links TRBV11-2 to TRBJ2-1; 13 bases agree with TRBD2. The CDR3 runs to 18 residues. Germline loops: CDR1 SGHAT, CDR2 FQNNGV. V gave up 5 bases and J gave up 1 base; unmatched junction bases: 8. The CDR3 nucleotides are TGTGCCAGCAGCCCGAGACTAGCGGGGGGCTCTTCCTACAATGAGCAGTTCTTC. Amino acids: CASSPRLAGGSSYNEQFF.

CDR3 protein: CASSLGPRTGWGYGYTF. CDR3 nucleotide sequence: TGTGCCAGCAGCTTAGGCCCGAGGACAGGATGGGGCTATGGCTACACCTTC. The rearrangement uses TRBV13 and TRBJ1-2; 7 nucleotides line up with TRBD1. V trimming: 0 bases; J trimming: 4 bases; junction bases outside the gene matches: 11. Germline CDR1 and CDR2: PRHDT and FYEKMQ (reference sequence). The CDR3 is 17 amino acids.

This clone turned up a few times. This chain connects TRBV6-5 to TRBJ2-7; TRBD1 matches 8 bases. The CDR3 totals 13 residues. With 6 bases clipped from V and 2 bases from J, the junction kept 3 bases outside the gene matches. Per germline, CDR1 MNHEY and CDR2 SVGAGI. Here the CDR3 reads CASRLQGAYEQYF. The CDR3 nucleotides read TGTGCCAGCAGATTACAGGGGGCCTACGAGCAGTACTTC.

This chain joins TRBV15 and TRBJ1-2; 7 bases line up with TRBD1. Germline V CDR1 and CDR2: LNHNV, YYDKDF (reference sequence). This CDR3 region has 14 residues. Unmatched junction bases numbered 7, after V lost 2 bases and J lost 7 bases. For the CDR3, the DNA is TGTGCCACCAGCAGAAGTCGACAGGGATTTGGCTACACCTTC. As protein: CATSRSRQGFGYTF. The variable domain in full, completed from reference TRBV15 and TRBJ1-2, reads DAMVIQNPRYQVTQFGKPVTLSCSQTLNHNVMYWYQQKSSQAPKLLFHYYDKDFNNEADTPDNFQSRRPNTSFCFLDIRSPGLGDTAMYLCATSRSRQGFGYTFGSGTRLTVV.

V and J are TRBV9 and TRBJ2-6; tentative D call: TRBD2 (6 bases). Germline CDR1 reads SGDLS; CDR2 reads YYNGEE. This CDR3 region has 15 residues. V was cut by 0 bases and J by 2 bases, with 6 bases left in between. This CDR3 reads CASSVGGAGANVLTF. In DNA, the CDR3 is TGTGCCAGCAGCGTAGGGGGGGCTGGGGCCAACGTCCTGACTTTC.

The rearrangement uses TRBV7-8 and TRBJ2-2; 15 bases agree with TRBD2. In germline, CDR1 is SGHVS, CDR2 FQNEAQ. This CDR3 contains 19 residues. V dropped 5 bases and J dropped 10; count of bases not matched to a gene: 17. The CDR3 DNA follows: TGTGCCAGCAGCCCAGGGCAACCTTGGACTAGCGGGGGGGCATTGGAGCTGTTTTTT. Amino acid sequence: CASSPGQPWTSGGALELFF.

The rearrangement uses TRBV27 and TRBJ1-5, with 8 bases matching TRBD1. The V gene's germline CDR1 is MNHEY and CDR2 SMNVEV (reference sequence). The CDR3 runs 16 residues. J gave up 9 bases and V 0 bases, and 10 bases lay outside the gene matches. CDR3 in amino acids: CASSLSAQGAGAPQHF. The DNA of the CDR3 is TGTGCCAGCAGTTTATCGGCCCAGGGGGCAGGGGCGCCCCAGCATTTT.

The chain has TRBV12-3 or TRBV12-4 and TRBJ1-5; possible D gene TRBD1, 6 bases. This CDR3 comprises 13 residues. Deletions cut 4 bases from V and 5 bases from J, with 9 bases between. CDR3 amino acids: CASSWAGDQPQHF. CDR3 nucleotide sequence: TGTGCCAGCAGTTGGGCAGGGGATCAGCCCCAGCATTTT.